This T cell receptor (beta chain) was obtained from a study of a mutant IDH1 vaccine in newly diagnosed glioma (dated by TCRdb to the early 2020s). About the study as a whole: Patients were given eight vaccinations, in weeks 1, 3, 5, 7, 11, 15, 19 and 23, which matched visits V03 through V10. Peripheral blood was collected at six visits: V03 (baseline), V05, V07, V10, V12 and V13. Of the approximately 35 treated patients, around 60% were male and about 38% were female, and the mean age was roughly 38 years. Longitudinal TCRB deep sequencing was done for 25 to 30 treated patients, wherever samples were available for exploratory analyses. Prior to enrollment, standard therapy consisting of radiotherapy alone, temozolomide alone, or radiochemotherapy with temozolomide had been administered to patients, with the combination being received by most patients. Vaccination was initiated 4-6 weeks after radiotherapy alone, or concurrently with temozolomide cycles in the chemotherapy-containing groups. Study-wide findings and limitations: Pseudoprogression appeared unrelated to alterations in the top peripheral T cell clonotypes detected by TCRB sequencing. Availability determined which PBMC samples were chosen for TCRB deep sequencing. The authors stated that sample limitations prevented analyses of patient blood samples from being reproduced. Immune responses induced by the vaccine were seen in around 93% of patients across multiple MHC alleles.

Notes on this clone: Its antigen is still unknown. Per-nucleotide qualities are absent, and no much larger clonotype sits a single base away.

The receptor library was made with the immunoSEQ multiplex PCR assay. Following the manufacturer's protocol, the hsTCRB Kit was used to amplify rearranged TCR beta chain sequences. An Illumina MiSeq was used to sequence the TCRB libraries. As for how the authors treated the data: Demultiplexing, trimming and gene mapping were performed with the kit vendor's proprietary platform. What TCRdb holds here is the immuneACCESS table cut down to in-frame rearrangements. Part of the clones is not present; checked against another copy, under half of the missing clones reflect an unresolved V gene, and the others are unexplained. The V and J calls and clone size come from that table; D and trimming were worked out from the DNA. Present in this sample are some 54,000 clones, 90% to 95% of which were seen just once. The ten biggest clones cover under 2.5% of the sample. What the time point label conveys for this sample: week 11, during vaccination. Each vaccine dose, consisting of 300 ug of a 20-mer mutant IDH1 peptide in Montanide, was administered subcutaneously with topical imiquimod. The donors had newly diagnosed IDH1-mutant astrocytomas of WHO grade 3 or 4 that showed loss of nuclear ATRX. The samples were drawn from NOA16, a multicentre, single-arm, open-label phase I trial in Germany that tested a mutant IDH1 peptide vaccine in humans for the first time. Genomic DNA for TCRB sequencing was extracted from EDTA blood using the DNeasy Blood and Tissue Kit.

The junction carries 11 bases between V and J, which are trimmed by 2 bases and 9 bases respectively. CDR1 and CDR2 (MNHEY, SVGAGI) derive from the germline V gene. Including the terminal cysteine and phenylalanine, the CDR3 comprises 13 residues. The sequence is cut down to CDR3 DNA, 39 bases in frame from base 1. The sequenced sample was PBMCs, obtained from a glioma patient whose treatment included an IDH1 peptide vaccine. The source of this sequence is a middle-aged man with glioma. Here the chain combines TRBV6-5 and TRBJ2-1, with TRBD2 as a weak D call on 5 bases. In nucleotide form, the sequence is TGTGCCAGCAGTTACGTCCAGGCGGGTGAGCAGTTCTTC. Its protein product is CASSYVQAGEQFF.